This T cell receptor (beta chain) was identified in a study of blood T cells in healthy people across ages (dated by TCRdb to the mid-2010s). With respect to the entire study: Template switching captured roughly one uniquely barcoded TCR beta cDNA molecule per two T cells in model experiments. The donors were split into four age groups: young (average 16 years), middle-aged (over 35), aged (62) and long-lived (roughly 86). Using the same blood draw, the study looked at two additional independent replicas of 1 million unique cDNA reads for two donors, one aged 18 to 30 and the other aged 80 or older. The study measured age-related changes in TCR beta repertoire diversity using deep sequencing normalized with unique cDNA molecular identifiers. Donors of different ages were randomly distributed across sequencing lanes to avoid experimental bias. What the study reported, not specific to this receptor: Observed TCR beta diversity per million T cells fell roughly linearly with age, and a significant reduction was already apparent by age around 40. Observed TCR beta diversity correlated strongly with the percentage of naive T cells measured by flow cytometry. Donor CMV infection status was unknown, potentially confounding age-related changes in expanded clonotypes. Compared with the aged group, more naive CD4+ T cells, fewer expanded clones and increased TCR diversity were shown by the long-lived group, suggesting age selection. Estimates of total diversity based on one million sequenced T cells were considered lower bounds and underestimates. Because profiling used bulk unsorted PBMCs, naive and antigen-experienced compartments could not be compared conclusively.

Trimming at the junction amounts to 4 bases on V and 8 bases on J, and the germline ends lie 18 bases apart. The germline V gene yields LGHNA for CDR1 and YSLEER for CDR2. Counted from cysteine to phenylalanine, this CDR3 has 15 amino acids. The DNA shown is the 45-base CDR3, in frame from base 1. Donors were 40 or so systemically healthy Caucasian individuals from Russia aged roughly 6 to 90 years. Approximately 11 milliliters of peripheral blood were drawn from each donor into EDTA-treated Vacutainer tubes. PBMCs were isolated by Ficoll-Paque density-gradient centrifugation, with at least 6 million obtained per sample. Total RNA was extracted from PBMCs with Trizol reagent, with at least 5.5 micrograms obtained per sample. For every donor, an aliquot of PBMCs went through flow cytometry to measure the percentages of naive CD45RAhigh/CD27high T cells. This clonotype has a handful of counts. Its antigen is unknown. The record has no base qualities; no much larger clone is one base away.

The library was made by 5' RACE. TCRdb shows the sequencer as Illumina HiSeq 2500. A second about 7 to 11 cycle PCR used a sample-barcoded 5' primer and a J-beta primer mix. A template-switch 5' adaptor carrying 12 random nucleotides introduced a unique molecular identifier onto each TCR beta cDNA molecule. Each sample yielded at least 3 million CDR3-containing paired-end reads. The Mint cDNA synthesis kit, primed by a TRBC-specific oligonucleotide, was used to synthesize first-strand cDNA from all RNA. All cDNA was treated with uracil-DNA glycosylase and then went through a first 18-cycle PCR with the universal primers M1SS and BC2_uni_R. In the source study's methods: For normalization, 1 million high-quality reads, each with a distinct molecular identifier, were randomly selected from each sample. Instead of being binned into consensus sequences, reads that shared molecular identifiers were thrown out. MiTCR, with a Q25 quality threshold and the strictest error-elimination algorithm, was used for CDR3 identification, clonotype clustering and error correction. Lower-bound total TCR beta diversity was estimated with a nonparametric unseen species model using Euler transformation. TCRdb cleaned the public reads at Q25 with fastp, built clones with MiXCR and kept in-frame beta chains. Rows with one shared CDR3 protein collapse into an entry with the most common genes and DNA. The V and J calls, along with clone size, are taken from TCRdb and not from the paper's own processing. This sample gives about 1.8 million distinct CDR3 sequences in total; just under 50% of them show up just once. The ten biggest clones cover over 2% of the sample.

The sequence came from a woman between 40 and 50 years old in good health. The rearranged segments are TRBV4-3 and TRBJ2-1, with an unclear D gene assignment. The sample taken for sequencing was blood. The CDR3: CASSLDPDRSYEQFF. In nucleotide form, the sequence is TGCGCCAGCAGCCTTGACCCGGATAGGTCTTATGAGCAGTTCTTC.